What follows are 8 T cell receptor beta chains derived from one specimen sequenced in a study of long-term antiretroviral therapy in people with HIV. At survey level, the immunoSEQ assay was run in its v3.0 version. Profiling relied on immunoSEQ multiplex PCR, and the TCRdb table lists in-frame clones only, not all of them. This sample has about 25,000 clones, with around 81% found just once. The sample consisted of unsorted PBMCs, taken at the start of antiretroviral therapy, before treatment. The source of these receptors is a young woman with HIV.

This chain joins TRBV18 and TRBJ1-1; D is uncertain. The ends were cut back, 4 bases at V and 0 bases at J, with 15 bases in the middle. Germline V CDR1 and CDR2: KGHSH, LQKENI. CDR3 length equals 16 residues. The CDR3 DNA reads as TGTGCCAGCTCACTCAGCTCAGCTGATATGAACACTGAAGCTTTCTTT. Protein sequence: CASSLSSADMNTEAFF. The whole variable domain, remainder taken from reference TRBV18 and TRBJ1-1, is NAGVMQNPRHLVRRRGQEARLRCSPMKGHSHVYWYRQLPEEGLKFMVYLQKENIIDESGMPKERFSAEFPKEGPSILRIQQVVRGDSAAYFCASSLSSADMNTEAFFGQGTRLTVV.

This sequence joins TRBV18 and TRBJ2-3; no clear D gene. CDR3 length: 15 residues. Germline loops: CDR1 KGHSH, CDR2 LQKENI. With 5 bases removed from V and 4 bases from J, the gap between germline ends came to 16 bases. The CDR3 DNA follows: TGTGCCAGCTCATCTGACTCTTCGAGCCCAGATACGCAGTATTTT. It yields the protein CASSSDSSSPDTQYF.

The chain joins TRBV6-1 to TRBJ2-3; the D is unclear. This CDR3 is built from 13 residues. Germline V gene sequence: CDR1 MNHNS, CDR2 SASEGT. V was trimmed by 7 bases and J by 2 bases, leaving 10 bases between them. CDR3: CASIHLSTDTQYF. The CDR3 DNA sequence: TGTGCCAGCATACACTTATCCACAGATACGCAGTATTTT.

The V gene is TRBV7-8, the J gene TRBJ2-1, with a tentative D call TRBD2 (6 bases). Trimming pared 3 bases from V and 9 bases from J, leaving 9 bases between. This CDR3 is built from 12 residues. CDR1 and CDR2 (germline): SGHVS, FQNEAQ. The CDR3 coding sequence is TGTGCCAGCAGCTTCCGGGAGAGTGAGCAGTTCTTC. As protein: CASSFRESEQFF.

This clone appeared a few times. The V and J genes are TRBV19 and TRBJ1-2, with a possible D match to TRBD1 (5 bases). The V end was cut by 7 bases, the J end by 2 bases, with 14 bases between. The germline CDR1 and CDR2 sequences are LNHDA and SQIVND (reference sequence). The CDR3 spans 14 residues. The CDR3 region is CASNPTQENYGYTF. CDR3 DNA sequence: TGTGCCAGTAACCCCACACAGGAGAACTATGGCTACACCTTC. Looking up the rest from reference TRBV19 and TRBJ1-2 gives the full variable domain: DGGITQSPKYLFRKEGQNVTLSCEQNLNHDAMYWYRQDPGQGLRLIYYSQIVNDFQKGDIAEGYSVSREKKESFPLTVTSAQKNPTAFYLCASNPTQENYGYTFGSGTRLTVV.

The chain couples TRBV14 to TRBJ2-6; D is perhaps TRBD2 (6 bases). The CDR3 length is 17 residues. The germline V gene has CDR1 SGHDN and CDR2 FVKESK. V gave up 2 bases and J gave up 2 bases, with 13 bases separating them. CDR3 in amino acids: CASSQYGGNAGANVLTF. Here the CDR3 DNA reads TGTGCCAGCAGCCAATACGGCGGGAATGCTGGGGCCAACGTCCTGACTTTC.

The chain has TRBV11-1 and TRBJ2-5; D may be TRBD1 or TRBD2 (5 bases each). Germline V lookup: CDR1 SGHAT, CDR2 FQDESV (reference sequence). Deletions cut 2 bases from V and 4 bases from J, with 8 bases between. CDR3 length: 13 amino acids. The CDR3 region is CASSLPGPETQYF. In DNA, the CDR3 is TGTGCCAGCAGCTTACCGGGGCCAGAGACCCAGTACTTC.

The count of this clone is one. The J gene is TRBJ2-5, the V gene TRBV27; 10 positions match TRBD2. The V segment lost 6 bases and the J segment 5 bases; nucleotides outside the gene matches: 9. Germline V gives CDR1 MNHEY, CDR2 SMNVEV (reference sequence). The CDR3 contains 15 residues. This chain's CDR3 is CASRPRTSGVETQYF. The DNA of the CDR3 is TGTGCCAGCAGGCCGCGGACTAGCGGTGTGGAGACCCAGTACTTC.